These 8 T cell receptor beta chains were sequenced from one sample in a study of Graves' ophthalmopathy and Graves' hyperthyroidism (dated by TCRdb to between 2018 and 2020). Sequenced using an Illumina HiSeq 2000. For repertoire sequencing, the TCR beta CDR3 regions were amplified from RNA transcripts. HTBI primers and the Qiagen OneStep RT-PCR kit were used in a first-round RT-PCR, which was followed by a second-round multiplex PCR, size selection and purification. The raw public reads went through TCRdb reprocessing: fastp at Q25, MiXCR clone calling, in-frame beta chains kept. All rows with the same CDR3 protein become a single entry with the most common DNA and genes. This sample comprises about 160,000 distinct CDR3 sequences, under 40% of them detected only once. Around 5.8% of the sample comes from the top ten. The source material was peripheral blood. These TCRs come from a woman between 40 and 55 years old with Graves' ophthalmopathy. Donor details come from another sample of the same person, matched by shared clones.

This clonotype was picked up many times. J is TRBJ1-5 and V is TRBV9; D is perhaps TRBD1 (5 bases). V was trimmed by 0 bases and J by 5 bases, leaving 12 bases between them. The CDR3 has 15 amino acids. Germline assignment: CDR1 SGDLS and CDR2 YYNGEE. For the CDR3, the DNA is TGTGCCAGCAGCGTAGCGTCGGGGACTCATCAGCCCCAGCATTTT. Residues: CASSVASGTHQPQHF.

At least ten counts were recorded for this clonotype. This chain connects TRBV2 to TRBJ1-1; the D is unclear. Germline V gene data show CDR1 as SNHLY and CDR2 as FYNNEI. V was shortened by 2 bases and J by 0 bases, with 4 bases between the two germline ends. The length of the CDR3 is 13 residues. CDR3 sequence (DNA): TGTGCCAGCAGTGAACACATGAACACTGAAGCTTTCTTT. Translation gives CASSEHMNTEAFF.

The rearrangement joins TRBV2 to TRBJ2-7; 8 positions agree with TRBD1. With V trimmed by 0 bases and J by 7 bases, 5 bases remained unmatched. The germline gives CDR1 SNHLY, CDR2 FYNNEI. This CDR3 contains 14 residues. DNA for the CDR3: TGTGCCAGCAGTGAAGCGGACAGGGCTGGTGAGCAGTACTTC. It codes for CASSEADRAGEQYF.

This clonotype was seen at least ten times. V gene TRBV6-2 or TRBV6-3 combines with J gene TRBJ1-3; a weak D match, TRBD1 (5 bases). The CDR3 runs to 15 residues. Germline CDR1 is MNHEY and CDR2 is SVGEGT. V lost 8 bases and J 1 base, leaving 15 bases between the germline ends. CDR3 sequence: CASGQGFASGNTIYF. CDR3 coding DNA: TGTGCCAGCGGTCAGGGCTTTGCGTCTGGAAACACCATATATTTT.

The chain links TRBV6-1 to TRBJ2-7, with a weak D call TRBD1 (6 bases). V lost 5 bases and J 4 bases, leaving 15 bases between the germline ends. The CDR3 covers 14 residues. Germline V gene lookup returns CDR1 MNHNS and CDR2 SASEGT. This CDR3 reads CASSRQANVYEQYF. The CDR3 DNA sequence: TGTGCCAGCAGTCGACAGGCCAACGTATACGAGCAGTACTTC.

This clonotype was observed many times. The chain links TRBV4-3 to TRBJ1-2, with D possibly matching TRBD1 (6 bases). CDR1 and CDR2 (germline): LGHNA, YSLEER. CDR3 length: 18 amino acids. V lost 3 bases to trimming and J lost 4 bases, with 24 bases between them. For the CDR3, the DNA is TGCGCCAGCAGCCAGGGAACCGAGGACAGCCGGCAGGCCTATGGCTACACCTTC. As protein: CASSQGTEDSRQAYGYTF.

The chain has TRBV6-1 and TRBJ1-5, with a weak D call TRBD1 (6 bases). The germline V gene encodes CDR1 MNHNS and CDR2 SASEGT. V was shortened by 4 bases and J by 6 bases, with 13 bases between the two germline ends. CDR3 length equals 14 residues. CDR3: CASSANRERQPQHF. DNA of the CDR3: TGTGCCAGCAGTGCGAACAGGGAACGTCAGCCCCAGCATTTT.

This clonotype was found once. V is TRBV29-1 and J is TRBJ2-5; D not certain. The V end lost 7 bases, the J end lost 1 base, and 13 bases lay between the germline ends. In germline, CDR1 is SQVTM, CDR2 ANQGSEA. This CDR3 comprises 13 residues. The chain's CDR3 is CSGSFGVQETQYF. CDR3 DNA sequence: TGCAGCGGGAGTTTTGGGGTCCAAGAGACCCAGTACTTC.